A selection of T cell receptor beta chains follows, all from one sample in a study of vaccination and CD4 T cells after COVID-19. TCRdb re-analysed the PCR reads in MiXCR, keeping a single row per CDR3 protein. The table includes tens of thousands of distinct CDR3 sequences, 30% to 35% detected once. These receptors have no known antigen. The sample consisted of CD4+ T cells from blood, cultured in vitro, taken about 7 months after SARS-CoV-2 vaccination. The receptors derive from a human donor who had recovered from COVID-19. Both conserved end residues are part of each CDR3.

>TRBV24-1
CATGLSNEQFF
>TRBV28
CASSRTGGAYHYEQYF
>TRBV5-4
CASRLNGRNNEQFF
>TRBV6-1
CATRGGPSLYEQYF
>TRBV6-1
CASSDIFGTSDEQYF
>TRBV20-1
CSARADGRDQPQHF
>TRBV7-9
CASSLAYGEQFF
>TRBV28
CASSLTPRTGLPYEQYF
>TRBV28
CASSKQVFGPQHF
>TRBV20-1
CSASPVGTRYYEQYF
>TRBV20-1
CSARLAWRGTGELFF
>TRBV7-8
CASSLRSESYEQYF
>TRBV6-2/TRBV6-3
CATSGNTDTQYF
>TRBV28
CASSWGRGTTEAFF
>TRBV6-2/TRBV6-3
CASSLVTGTDTQYF
>TRBV6-2/TRBV6-3
CASSYEGDTQYF
>TRBV28
CASTLGGARETQYF
>TRBV20-1
CSARYRAEAFF
>TRBV28
CASRARDRDLF
>TRBV7-2
CASSLNPASRGGYTF
>TRBV20-1
CSARKSAGGSYNEQFF
>TRBV6-2/TRBV6-3
CASSSRTSGLQETQYF
>TRBV20-1
CSADTGGKYGYGYTF